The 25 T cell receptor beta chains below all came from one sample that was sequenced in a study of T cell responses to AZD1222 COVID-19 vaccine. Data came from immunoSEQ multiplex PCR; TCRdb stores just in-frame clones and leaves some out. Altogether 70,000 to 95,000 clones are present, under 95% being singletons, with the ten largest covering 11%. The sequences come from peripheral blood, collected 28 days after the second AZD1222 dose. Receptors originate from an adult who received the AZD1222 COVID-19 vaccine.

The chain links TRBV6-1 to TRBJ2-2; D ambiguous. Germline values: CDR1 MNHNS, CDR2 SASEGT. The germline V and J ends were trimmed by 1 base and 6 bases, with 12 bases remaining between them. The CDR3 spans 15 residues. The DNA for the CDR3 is TGTGCCAGCAGTGAAGTGGGGTGGGATCCCGGGGAGCTGTTTTTT. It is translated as CASSEVGWDPGELFF.

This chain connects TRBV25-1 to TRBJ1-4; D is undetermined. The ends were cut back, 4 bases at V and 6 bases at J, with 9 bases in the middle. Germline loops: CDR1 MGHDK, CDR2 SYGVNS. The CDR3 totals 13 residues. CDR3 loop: CASSGQDYEKLFF. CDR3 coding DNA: TGTGCCAGCAGTGGGCAGGATTATGAAAAACTGTTTTTT.

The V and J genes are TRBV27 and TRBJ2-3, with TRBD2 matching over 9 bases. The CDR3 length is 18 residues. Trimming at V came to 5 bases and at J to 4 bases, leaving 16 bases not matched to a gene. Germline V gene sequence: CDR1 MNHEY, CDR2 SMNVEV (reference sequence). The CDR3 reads CASSLEVGAGGLPDTQYF. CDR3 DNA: TGTGCCAGCAGTCTCGAGGTCGGGGCGGGAGGGCTTCCAGATACGCAGTATTTT.

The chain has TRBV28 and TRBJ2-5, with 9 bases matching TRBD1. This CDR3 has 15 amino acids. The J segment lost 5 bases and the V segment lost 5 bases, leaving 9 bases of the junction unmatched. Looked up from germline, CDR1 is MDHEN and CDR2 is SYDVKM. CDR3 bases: TGTGCCAGCAGTCCATCACAGGGGGCAAAGGAGACCCAGTACTTC. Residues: CASSPSQGAKETQYF.

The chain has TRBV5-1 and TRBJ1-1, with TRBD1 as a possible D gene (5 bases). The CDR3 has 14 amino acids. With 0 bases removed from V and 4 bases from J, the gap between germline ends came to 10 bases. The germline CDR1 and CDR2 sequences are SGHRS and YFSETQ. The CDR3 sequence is CASSLGEQGTEAFF. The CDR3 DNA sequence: TGCGCCAGCAGCTTGGGAGAGCAGGGCACTGAAGCTTTCTTT.

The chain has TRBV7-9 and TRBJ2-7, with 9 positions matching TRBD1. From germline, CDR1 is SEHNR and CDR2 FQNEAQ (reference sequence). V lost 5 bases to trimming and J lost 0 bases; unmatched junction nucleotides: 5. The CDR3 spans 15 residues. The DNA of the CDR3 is TGTGCCAGCAGCCCCTACAGGGGGCCCTCCTACGAGCAGTACTTC. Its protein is CASSPYRGPSYEQYF. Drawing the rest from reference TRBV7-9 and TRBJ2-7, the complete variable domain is DTGVSQNPRHKITKRGQNVTFRCDPISEHNRLYWYRQTLGQGPEFLTYFQNEAQLEKSRLLSDRFSAERPKGSFSTLEIQRTEQGDSAMYLCASSPYRGPSYEQYFGPGTRLTVT.

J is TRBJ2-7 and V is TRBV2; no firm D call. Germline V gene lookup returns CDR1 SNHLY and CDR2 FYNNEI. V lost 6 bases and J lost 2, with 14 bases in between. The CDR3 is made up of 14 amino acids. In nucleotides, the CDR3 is TGTGCCAGCAGAGAATGGCCGAATCCCTACGAGCAGTACTTC. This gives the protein CASREWPNPYEQYF.

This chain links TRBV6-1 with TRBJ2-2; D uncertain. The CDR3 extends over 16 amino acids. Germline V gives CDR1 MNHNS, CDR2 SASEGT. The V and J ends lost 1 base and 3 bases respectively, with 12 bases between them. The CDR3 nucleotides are TGTGCCAGCAGTGAAGTAATCACCACTTACACCGGGGAGCTGTTTTTT. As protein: CASSEVITTYTGELFF.

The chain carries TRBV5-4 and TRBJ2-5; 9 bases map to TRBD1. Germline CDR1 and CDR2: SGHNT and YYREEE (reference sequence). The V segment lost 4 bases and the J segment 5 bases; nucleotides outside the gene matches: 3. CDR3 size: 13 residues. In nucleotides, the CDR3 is TGTGCCAGCAGCCCCGGACAGGGGGAGACCCAGTACTTC. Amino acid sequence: CASSPGQGETQYF.

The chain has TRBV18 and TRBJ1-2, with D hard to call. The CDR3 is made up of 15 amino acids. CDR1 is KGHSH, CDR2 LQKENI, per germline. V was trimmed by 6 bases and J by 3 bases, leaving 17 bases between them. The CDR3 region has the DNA TGTGCCAGCTCCGATACCCTGCGGGGTGACTATGGCTACACCTTC. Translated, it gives CASSDTLRGDYGYTF.

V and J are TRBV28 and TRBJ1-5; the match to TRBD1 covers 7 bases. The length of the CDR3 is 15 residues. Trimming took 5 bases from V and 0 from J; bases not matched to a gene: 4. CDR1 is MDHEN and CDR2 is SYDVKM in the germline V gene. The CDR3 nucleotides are TGTGCCAGCAGTGTACAGGGGATTAGCAATCAGCCCCAGCATTTT. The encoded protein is CASSVQGISNQPQHF.

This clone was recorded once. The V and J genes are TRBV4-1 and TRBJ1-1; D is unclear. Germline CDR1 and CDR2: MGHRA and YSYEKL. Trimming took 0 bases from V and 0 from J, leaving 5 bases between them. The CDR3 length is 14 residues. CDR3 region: CASSQDQMNTEAFF. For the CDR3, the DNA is TGCGCCAGCAGCCAAGATCAGATGAACACTGAAGCTTTCTTT.

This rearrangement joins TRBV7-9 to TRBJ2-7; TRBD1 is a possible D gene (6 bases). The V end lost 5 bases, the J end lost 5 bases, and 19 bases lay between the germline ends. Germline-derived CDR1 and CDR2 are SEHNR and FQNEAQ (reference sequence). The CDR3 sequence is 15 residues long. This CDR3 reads CASSRTRDEGDEQYF. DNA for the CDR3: TGTGCCAGCAGCCGCACCCGGGACGAGGGGGACGAGCAGTACTTC.

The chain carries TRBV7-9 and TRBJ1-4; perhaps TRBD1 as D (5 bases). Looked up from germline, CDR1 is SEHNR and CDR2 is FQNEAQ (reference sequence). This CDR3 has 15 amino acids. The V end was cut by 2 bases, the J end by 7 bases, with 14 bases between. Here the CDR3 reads CASSLRILGAEKLFF. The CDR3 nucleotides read TGTGCCAGCAGCTTAAGGATTCTAGGGGCTGAAAAACTGTTTTTT.

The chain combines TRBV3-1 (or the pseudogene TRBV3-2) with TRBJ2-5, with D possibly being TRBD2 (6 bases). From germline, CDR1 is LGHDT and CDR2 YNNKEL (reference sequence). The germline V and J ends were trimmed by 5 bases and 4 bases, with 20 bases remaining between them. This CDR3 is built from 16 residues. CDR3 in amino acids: CASSSQRVGGGETQYF. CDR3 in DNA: TGTGCCAGCAGCTCTCAAAGAGTGGGAGGAGGAGAGACCCAGTACTTC.

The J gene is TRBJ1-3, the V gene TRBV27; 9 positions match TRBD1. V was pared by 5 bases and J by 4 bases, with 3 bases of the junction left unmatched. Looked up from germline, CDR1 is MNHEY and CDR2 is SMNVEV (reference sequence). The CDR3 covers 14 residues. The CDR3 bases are TGTGCCAGCAGTCCAGGGACAGGGGGAAACACCATATATTTT. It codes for CASSPGTGGNTIYF.

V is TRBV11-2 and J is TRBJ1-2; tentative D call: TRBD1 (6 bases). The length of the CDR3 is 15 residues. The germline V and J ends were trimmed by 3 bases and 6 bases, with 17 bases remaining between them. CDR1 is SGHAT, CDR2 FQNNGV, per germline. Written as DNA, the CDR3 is TGTGCCAGCAGCTTTATCAGGGGCGCAGGGAATGGCTACACCTTC. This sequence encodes CASSFIRGAGNGYTF.

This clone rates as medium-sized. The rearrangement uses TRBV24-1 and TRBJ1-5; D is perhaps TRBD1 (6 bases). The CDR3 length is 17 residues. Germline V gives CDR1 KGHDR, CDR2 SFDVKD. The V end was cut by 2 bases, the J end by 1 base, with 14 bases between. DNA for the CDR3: TGTGCCACCAGTGATTCGGCTCGGGGGGCGAGCAATCAGCCCCAGCATTTT. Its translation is CATSDSARGASNQPQHF.

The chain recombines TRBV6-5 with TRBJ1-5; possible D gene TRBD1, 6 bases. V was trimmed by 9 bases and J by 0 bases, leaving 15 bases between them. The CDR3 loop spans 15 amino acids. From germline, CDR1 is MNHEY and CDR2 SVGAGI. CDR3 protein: CASSPDSYSNQPQHF. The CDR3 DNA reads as TGTGCCAGTAGTCCGGACAGTTATAGCAATCAGCCCCAGCATTTT.

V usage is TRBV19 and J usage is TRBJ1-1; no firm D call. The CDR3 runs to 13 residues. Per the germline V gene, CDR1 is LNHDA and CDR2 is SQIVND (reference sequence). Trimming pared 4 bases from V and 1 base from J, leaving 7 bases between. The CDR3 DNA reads TGTGCCAGTAGTAAGGTAGGGAACACTGAAGCTTTCTTT. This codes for CASSKVGNTEAFF.

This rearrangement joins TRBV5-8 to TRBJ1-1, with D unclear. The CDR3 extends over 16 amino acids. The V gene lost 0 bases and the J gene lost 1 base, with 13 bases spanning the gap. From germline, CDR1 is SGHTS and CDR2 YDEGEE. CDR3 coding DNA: TGTGCCAGCAGCTTGGGTCTTGGGCTACAGAACACTGAAGCTTTCTTT. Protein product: CASSLGLGLQNTEAFF.

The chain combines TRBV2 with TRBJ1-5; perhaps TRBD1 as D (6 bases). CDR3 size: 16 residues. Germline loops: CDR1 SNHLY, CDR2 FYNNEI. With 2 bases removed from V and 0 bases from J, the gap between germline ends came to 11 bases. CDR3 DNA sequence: TGTGCCAGCAGTGAAAGGTTACAGGGTAGCAATCAGCCCCAGCATTTT. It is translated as CASSERLQGSNQPQHF.

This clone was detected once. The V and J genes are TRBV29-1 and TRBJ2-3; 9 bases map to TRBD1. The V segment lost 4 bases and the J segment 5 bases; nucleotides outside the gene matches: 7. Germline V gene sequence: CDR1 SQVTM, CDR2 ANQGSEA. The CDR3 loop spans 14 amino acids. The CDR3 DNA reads TGCAGCGTTGGCCGGGACAGGGACTTAGATACGCAGTATTTT. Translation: CSVGRDRDLDTQYF.

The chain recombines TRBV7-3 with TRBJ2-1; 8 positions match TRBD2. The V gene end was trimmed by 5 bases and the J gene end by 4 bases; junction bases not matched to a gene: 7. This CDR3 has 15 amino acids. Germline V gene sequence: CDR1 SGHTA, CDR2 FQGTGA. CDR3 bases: TGTGCCAGCAGCCTACTAGCGGAGGCTTACAATGAGCAGTTCTTC. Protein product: CASSLLAEAYNEQFF.

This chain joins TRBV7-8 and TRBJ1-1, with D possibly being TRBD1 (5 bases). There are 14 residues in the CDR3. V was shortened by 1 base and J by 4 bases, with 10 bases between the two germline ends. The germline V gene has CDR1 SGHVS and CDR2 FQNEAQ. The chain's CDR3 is CASSLGGQGTEAFF. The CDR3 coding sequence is TGTGCCAGCAGCTTAGGAGGGCAGGGCACTGAAGCTTTCTTT.